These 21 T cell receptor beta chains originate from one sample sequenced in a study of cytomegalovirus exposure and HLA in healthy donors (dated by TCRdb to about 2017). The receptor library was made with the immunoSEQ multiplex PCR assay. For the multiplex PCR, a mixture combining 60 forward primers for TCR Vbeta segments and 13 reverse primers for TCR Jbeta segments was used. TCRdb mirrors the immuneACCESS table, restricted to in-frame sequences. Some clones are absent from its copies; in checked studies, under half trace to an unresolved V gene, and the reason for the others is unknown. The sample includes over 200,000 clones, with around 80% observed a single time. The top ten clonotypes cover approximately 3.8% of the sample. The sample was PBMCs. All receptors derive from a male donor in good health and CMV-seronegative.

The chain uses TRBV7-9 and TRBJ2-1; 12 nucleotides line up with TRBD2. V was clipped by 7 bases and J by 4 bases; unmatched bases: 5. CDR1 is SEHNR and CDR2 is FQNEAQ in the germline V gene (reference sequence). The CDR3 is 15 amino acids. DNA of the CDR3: TGTGCCAGCACCCTGACTAGCGGGAGATACAATGAGCAGTTCTTC. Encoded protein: CASTLTSGRYNEQFF.

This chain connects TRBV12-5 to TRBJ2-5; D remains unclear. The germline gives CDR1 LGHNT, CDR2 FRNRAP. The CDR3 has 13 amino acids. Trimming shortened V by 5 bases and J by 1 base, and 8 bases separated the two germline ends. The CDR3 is CASGLGTQETQYF. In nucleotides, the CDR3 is TGTGCTAGTGGTCTAGGCACCCAAGAGACCCAGTACTTC.

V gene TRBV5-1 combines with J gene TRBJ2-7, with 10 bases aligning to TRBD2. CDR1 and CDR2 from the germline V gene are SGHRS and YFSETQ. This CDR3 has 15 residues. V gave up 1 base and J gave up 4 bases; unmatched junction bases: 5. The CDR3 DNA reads TGCGCCAGCAGCTTGTTCCCTAGCGGGAGTTACGAGCAGTACTTC. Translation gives CASSLFPSGSYEQYF.

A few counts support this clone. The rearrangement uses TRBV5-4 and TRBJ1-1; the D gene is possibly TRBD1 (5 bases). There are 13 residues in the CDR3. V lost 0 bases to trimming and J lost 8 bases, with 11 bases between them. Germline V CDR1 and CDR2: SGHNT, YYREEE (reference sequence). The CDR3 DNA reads TGTGCCAGCAGCTTGGTAGGGCAGGGCGAAGCTTTCTTT. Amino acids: CASSLVGQGEAFF.

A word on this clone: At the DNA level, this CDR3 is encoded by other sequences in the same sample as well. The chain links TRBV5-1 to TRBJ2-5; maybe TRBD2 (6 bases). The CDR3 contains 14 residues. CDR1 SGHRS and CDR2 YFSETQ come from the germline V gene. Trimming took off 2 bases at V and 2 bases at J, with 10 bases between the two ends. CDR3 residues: CASSLGTPQETQYF. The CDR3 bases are TGCGCCAGCAGCTTAGGGACTCCTCAAGAGACCCAGTACTTC.

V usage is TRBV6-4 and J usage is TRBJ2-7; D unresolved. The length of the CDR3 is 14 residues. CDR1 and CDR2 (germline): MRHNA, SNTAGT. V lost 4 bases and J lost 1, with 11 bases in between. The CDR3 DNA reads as TGTGCCAGCAGTGCCTCTAGTAATTCCTACGAGCAGTACTTC. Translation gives CASSASSNSYEQYF.

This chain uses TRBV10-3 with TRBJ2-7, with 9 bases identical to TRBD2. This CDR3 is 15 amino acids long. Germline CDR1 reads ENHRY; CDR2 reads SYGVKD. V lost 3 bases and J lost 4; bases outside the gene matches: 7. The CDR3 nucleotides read TGTGCCATCAGTGAACAGCGGGAGGCGACTTACGAGCAGTACTTC. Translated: CAISEQREATYEQYF.

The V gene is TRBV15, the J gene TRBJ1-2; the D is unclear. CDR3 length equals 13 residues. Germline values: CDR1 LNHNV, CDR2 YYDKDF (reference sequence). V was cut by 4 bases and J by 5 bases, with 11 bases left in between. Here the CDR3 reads CATSMGGSYGYTF. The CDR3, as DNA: TGTGCCACCAGCATGGGAGGGTCTTATGGCTACACCTTC. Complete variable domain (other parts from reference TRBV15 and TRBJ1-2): DAMVIQNPRYQVTQFGKPVTLSCSQTLNHNVMYWYQQKSSQAPKLLFHYYDKDFNNEADTPDNFQSRRPNTSFCFLDIRSPGLGDTAMYLCATSMGGSYGYTFGSGTRLTVV.

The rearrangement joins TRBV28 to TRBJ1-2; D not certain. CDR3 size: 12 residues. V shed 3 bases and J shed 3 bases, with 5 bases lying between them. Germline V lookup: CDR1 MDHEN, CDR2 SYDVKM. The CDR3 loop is CASSFSDYGYTF. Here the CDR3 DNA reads TGTGCCAGCAGTTTCTCGGACTATGGCTACACCTTC.

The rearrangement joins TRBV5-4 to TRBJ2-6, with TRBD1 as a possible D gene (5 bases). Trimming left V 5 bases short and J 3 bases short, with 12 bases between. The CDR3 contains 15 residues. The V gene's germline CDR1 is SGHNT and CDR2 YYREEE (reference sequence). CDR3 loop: CASRFSGFGANVLTF. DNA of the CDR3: TGTGCCAGCAGGTTTTCAGGGTTTGGGGCCAACGTCCTGACTTTC.

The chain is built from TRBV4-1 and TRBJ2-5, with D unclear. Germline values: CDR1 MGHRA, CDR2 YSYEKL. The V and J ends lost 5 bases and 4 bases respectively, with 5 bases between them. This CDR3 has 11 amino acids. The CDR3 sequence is CASSSRETQYF. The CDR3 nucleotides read TGCGCCAGCAGCTCCCGAGAGACCCAGTACTTC.

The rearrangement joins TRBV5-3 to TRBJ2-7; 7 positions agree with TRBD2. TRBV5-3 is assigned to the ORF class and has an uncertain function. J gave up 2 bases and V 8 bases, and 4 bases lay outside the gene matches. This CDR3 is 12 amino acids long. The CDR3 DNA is TGTGCCAGTGGACTAGGGCCCTACGAGCAGTACTTC. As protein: CASGLGPYEQYF.

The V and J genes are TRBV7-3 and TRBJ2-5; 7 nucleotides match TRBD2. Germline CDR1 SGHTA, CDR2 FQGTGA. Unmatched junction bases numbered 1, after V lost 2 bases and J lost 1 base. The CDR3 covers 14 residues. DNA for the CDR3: TGTGCCAGCAGCTTAGGCGGGGGCCAAGAGACCCAGTACTTC. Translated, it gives CASSLGGGQETQYF.

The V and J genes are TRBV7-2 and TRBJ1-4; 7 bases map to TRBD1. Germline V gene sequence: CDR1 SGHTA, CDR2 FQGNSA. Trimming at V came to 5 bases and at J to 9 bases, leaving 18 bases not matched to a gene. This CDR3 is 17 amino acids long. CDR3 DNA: TGTGCCAGCAGCCAGGGGACAGCACTATTAATGAATAAAAAACTGTTTTTT. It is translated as CASSQGTALLMNKKLFF.

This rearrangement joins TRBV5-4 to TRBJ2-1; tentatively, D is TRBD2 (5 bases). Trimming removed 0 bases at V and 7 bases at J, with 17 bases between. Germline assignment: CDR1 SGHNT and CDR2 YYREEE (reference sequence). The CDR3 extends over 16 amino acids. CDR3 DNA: TGTGCCAGCAGCTTGGCCGGCGGGCTGGGTTTTAATGAGCAGTTCTTC. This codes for CASSLAGGLGFNEQFF.

CDR3 in DNA: TGTGCCAGCAGCCTCTCCAGCGGGAGAGTCTACGAGCAGTACTTC. This codes for CASSLSSGRVYEQYF. This chain joins TRBV7-2 and TRBJ2-7, with 8 nucleotides matching TRBD2. CDR1 is SGHTA, CDR2 FQGNSA, per germline. V was clipped by 5 bases and J by 3 bases; unmatched bases: 9. The CDR3 is 15 amino acids.

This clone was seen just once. DNA of the CDR3: TGCGCCAGCAGCCTAGGGTACGGGGGTTCGAACACCGGGGAGCTGTTTTTT. Protein: CASSLGYGGSNTGELFF. V gene TRBV10-2 combines with J gene TRBJ2-2, with D possibly TRBD2 on 6 matching bases. The V end lost 6 bases, the J end lost 0 bases, and 17 bases lay between the germline ends. The CDR3 covers 17 residues. Germline assignment: CDR1 WSHSY and CDR2 SAAADI.

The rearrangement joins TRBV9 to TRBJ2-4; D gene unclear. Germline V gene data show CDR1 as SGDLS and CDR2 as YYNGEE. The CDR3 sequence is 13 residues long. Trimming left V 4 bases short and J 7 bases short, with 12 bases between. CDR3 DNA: TGTGCCAGCAGCCCCCGAGGTGGTAACATTCAGTACTTC. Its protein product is CASSPRGGNIQYF.

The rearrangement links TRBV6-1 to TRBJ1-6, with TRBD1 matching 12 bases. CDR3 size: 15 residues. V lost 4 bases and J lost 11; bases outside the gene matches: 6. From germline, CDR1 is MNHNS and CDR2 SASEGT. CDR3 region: CASSASGTGGAPLHF. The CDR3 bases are TGTGCCAGCAGTGCGTCCGGGACAGGGGGCGCACCCCTCCACTTT.

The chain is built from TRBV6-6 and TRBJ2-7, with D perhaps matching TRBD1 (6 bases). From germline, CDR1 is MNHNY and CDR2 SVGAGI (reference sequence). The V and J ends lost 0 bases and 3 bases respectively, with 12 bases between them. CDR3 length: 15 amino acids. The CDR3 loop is CASSYSKRGYYEQYF. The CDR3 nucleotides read TGTGCCAGCAGTTACTCGAAAAGGGGGTACTACGAGCAGTACTTC.

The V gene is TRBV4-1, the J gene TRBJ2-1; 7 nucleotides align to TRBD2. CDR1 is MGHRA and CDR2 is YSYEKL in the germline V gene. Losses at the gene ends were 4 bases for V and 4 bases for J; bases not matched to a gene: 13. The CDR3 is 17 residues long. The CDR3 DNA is TGCGCCAGCAGCCCGGATGTGACCGGGACTACTTACAATGAGCAGTTCTTC. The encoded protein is CASSPDVTGTTYNEQFF.